One and the same sample provided the 21 T cell receptor beta chains below, sequenced in a study of vaccination and CD4 T cells after COVID-19. At the Johns Hopkins FTIC core, DNA taken from cultured CD4+ T cells was sequenced by way of the Oncomine TCR Beta short-read assay. TCRdb itself ran the PCR reads through MiXCR, one entry per CDR3 protein. The table lists approximately 12,000 distinct CDR3 sequences, roughly 75% of them singletons. As to treatment: approximately nine-day PBMC culture with coronavirus spike peptide pools or control peptides (ViraFEST assay). Antigen specificity for these receptors is unknown. Sequenced material: CD4+ T cells from blood, cultured in vitro. These receptors all stem from a human donor who had recovered from COVID-19.

This chain connects TRBV28 to TRBJ2-5, with D possibly matching TRBD2 (6 bases). The V and J ends lost 4 bases and 4 bases respectively, with 13 bases between them. The CDR3 sequence is 14 residues long. Germline V gene data show CDR1 as MDHEN and CDR2 as SYDVKM. This CDR3 is CASSSDRRGETQYF. DNA for the CDR3: TGTGCCAGCAGTTCGGACCGGAGGGGAGAGACCCAGTACTTC. Filled out from reference TRBV28 and TRBJ2-5, the complete variable domain reads DVKVTQSSRYLVKRTGEKVFLECVQDMDHENMFWYRQDPGLGLRLIYFSYDVKMKEKGDIPEGYSVSREKKERFSLILESASTNQTSMYLCASSSDRRGETQYFGPGTRLLVL.

This clonotype was seen a few times. The chain couples TRBV7-2 to TRBJ2-3, with a tentative D call TRBD2 (5 bases). This CDR3 is built from 14 residues. Between the trimmed V and J ends, which lost 0 bases and 13 bases, there was a span of 17 bases. Germline V CDR1 and CDR2: SGHTA, FQGNSA. This chain's CDR3 is CASSLAPTRAWEYF. As DNA, the CDR3 is TGTGCCAGCAGCTTAGCCCCCACTAGAGCGTGGGAGTATTTT.

The V gene is TRBV7-6, the J gene TRBJ2-1; 9 bases match TRBD2. J gave up 5 bases and V 5 bases, and 4 bases lay outside the gene matches. The CDR3 consists of 14 residues. Germline-derived CDR1 and CDR2 are SGHVS and FNYEAQ. The CDR3 DNA is TGTGCCAGCAGCCCTAGCGGGACGCACAATGAGCAGTTCTTC. It specifies CASSPSGTHNEQFF.

The genes are TRBV11-3 and TRBJ2-2; 8 bases map to TRBD2. Per the germline V gene, CDR1 is SGHNT and CDR2 is YENEEA. V dropped 0 bases and J dropped 6; count of bases not matched to a gene: 6. The CDR3 sequence is 16 residues long. CDR3 DNA sequence: TGTGCCAGCAGCTTAGATCCAGCGGGAGTACCCGGGGAGCTGTTTTTT. This sequence encodes CASSLDPAGVPGELFF.

This clonotype was recorded a few times. J is TRBJ1-1 and V is TRBV7-9; no clear D gene. The CDR3 is 10 amino acids. The germline CDR1 and CDR2 sequences are SEHNR and FQNEAQ (reference sequence). V was pared by 6 bases and J by 6 bases, with 5 bases between. CDR3 DNA: TGTGCCAGCAGGTGGGCTGAAGCTTTCTTT. It yields the protein CASRWAEAFF.

The V call is TRBV7-2, the J call TRBJ2-7; D not resolved. In germline, CDR1 is SGHTA, CDR2 FQGNSA. This CDR3 is built from 13 residues. The V end was cut by 0 bases, the J end by 7 bases, with 10 bases between. The CDR3 loop is CASSLAGKREQYF. In DNA, the CDR3 is TGTGCCAGCAGCTTAGCGGGGAAGAGGGAGCAGTACTTC. Full variable domain (outside the CDR3, taken from reference TRBV7-2 and TRBJ2-7): GAGVSQSPSNKVTEKGKDVELRCDPISGHTALYWYRQSLGQGLEFLIYFQGNSAPDKSGLPSDRFSAERTGGSVSTLTIQRTQQEDSAVYLCASSLAGKREQYFGPGTRLTVT.

V and J are TRBV11-2 and TRBJ1-2, with a tentative D call TRBD1 (5 bases). This CDR3 is built from 14 residues. Germline-derived CDR1 and CDR2 are SGHAT and FQNNGV. V gave up 5 bases and J gave up 5 bases, with 15 bases separating them. CDR3 residues: CASSQGGGVYGYTF. The CDR3 DNA is TGTGCCAGCAGCCAAGGCGGGGGGGTTTATGGCTACACCTTC.

CDR3 loop: CASRGWDSNNSPLHF. DNA of the CDR3: TGTGCCAGCAGGGGGTGGGACAGTAATAATTCACCCCTCCACTTT. The V call is TRBV28, the J call TRBJ1-6, with 7 positions matching TRBD1. V gave up 6 bases and J gave up 5 bases; unmatched junction bases: 7. This CDR3 spans 15 amino acids. In germline, CDR1 is MDHEN, CDR2 SYDVKM. The variable domain in full, completed from reference TRBV28 and TRBJ1-6, reads DVKVTQSSRYLVKRTGEKVFLECVQDMDHENMFWYRQDPGLGLRLIYFSYDVKMKEKGDIPEGYSVSREKKERFSLILESASTNQTSMYLCASRGWDSNNSPLHFGNGTRLTVT.

This rearrangement joins TRBV20-1 to TRBJ1-1; no clear D gene. This CDR3 is 13 amino acids long. Germline V CDR1 and CDR2: DFQATT, SNEGSKA (reference sequence). The germline V and J ends were trimmed by 7 bases and 1 base, with 13 bases remaining between them. This CDR3 reads CSGWARPNTEAFF. CDR3 coding DNA: TGCAGTGGGTGGGCCAGACCGAACACTGAAGCTTTCTTT.

The CDR3 reads CASSYSVRENTEAFF. CDR3 sequence (DNA): TGTGCCAGCAGTTACTCTGTCAGGGAGAACACTGAAGCTTTCTTT. The V call is TRBV6-5, the J call TRBJ1-1; perhaps TRBD1 as D (5 bases). V lost 0 bases to trimming and J lost 1 base, with 9 bases between them. The CDR3 covers 15 residues. The V gene's germline CDR1 is MNHEY and CDR2 SVGAGI.

V is TRBV12-3 or TRBV12-4 and J is TRBJ1-3; D ambiguous. The CDR3 has 15 residues. The V end was cut by 4 bases, the J end by 2 bases, with 12 bases between. The CDR3: CASSSRPGAGNTIYF. In DNA, the CDR3 is TGTGCCAGCAGTTCCCGACCTGGGGCTGGAAACACCATATATTTT.

The rearrangement uses TRBV28 and TRBJ1-1; tentative D call: TRBD1 (6 bases). The CDR3 totals 13 residues. Germline V lookup: CDR1 MDHEN, CDR2 SYDVKM. V was clipped by 6 bases and J by 7 bases, with 15 bases between them. The CDR3 DNA sequence: TGTGCCAGCAGCCAGGGGACGCCGATTGAAGCTTTCTTT. It yields the protein CASSQGTPIEAFF.

CDR3 coding DNA: TGTGCCAGCGGCAGCCCCGGACCTCTCAATCAGCCCCAGCATTTT. This gives the protein CASGSPGPLNQPQHF. The chain uses TRBV6-1 and TRBJ1-5; D is uncertain. V shed 8 bases and J shed 3 bases, with 17 bases lying between them. CDR1 is MNHNS, CDR2 SASEGT, per germline. The CDR3 has 15 amino acids.

This clonotype was picked up one time. One junction end disagrees with the germline gene, perhaps due to a read error. The chain couples TRBV7-9 to TRBJ2-7; possible D gene TRBD1, 5 bases. The germline V gene encodes CDR1 SEHNR and CDR2 FQNEAQ (reference sequence). The CDR3 length is 13 residues. The DNA for the CDR3 is TGCGCCAGCAGCCATGGGCAGGGAAACGAGCAGTACTTC. Its translation is CASSHGQGNEQYF.

The chain recombines TRBV6-2 or TRBV6-3 with TRBJ2-1; D might be TRBD2 (7 bases). In germline, CDR1 is MNHEY, CDR2 SVGEGT. V gave up 6 bases and J gave up 0 bases, with 21 bases separating them. The CDR3 is made up of 18 amino acids. The DNA for the CDR3 is TGTGCCAGCAGAGGGGGAGTTGGAGCGGGAAGCTCCTACAATGAGCAGTTCTTC. This codes for CASRGGVGAGSSYNEQFF.

The genes are TRBV9 and TRBJ2-7; no firm D call. Germline loops: CDR1 SGDLS, CDR2 YYNGEE. This CDR3 is 14 amino acids long. Trimming removed 0 bases at V and 1 base at J, with 8 bases between. The CDR3 region is CASSVGVGSYEQYF. CDR3 sequence (DNA): TGTGCCAGCAGCGTAGGGGTTGGTTCCTACGAGCAGTACTTC.

The V call is TRBV27, the J call TRBJ1-2; 7 bases align to TRBD1. With 7 bases clipped from V and 14 bases from J, the junction kept 7 bases outside the gene matches. This CDR3 is built from 10 residues. Per germline, CDR1 MNHEY and CDR2 SMNVEV (reference sequence). The DNA of the CDR3 is TGTGCCAGCATCCCGACAGGGCGGACCTTC. It translates to CASIPTGRTF.

The V gene is TRBV6-5, the J gene TRBJ2-7; 9 bases map to TRBD1. The CDR3 spans 18 residues. The J segment lost 6 bases and the V segment lost 0 bases, leaving 15 bases of the junction unmatched. Germline loops: CDR1 MNHEY, CDR2 SVGAGI. DNA for the CDR3: TGTGCCAGCAGTTACTCGACATTTACCGGGACAGGGATTGGCGAGCAGTACTTC. Amino acids: CASSYSTFTGTGIGEQYF.

The chain employs TRBV2 and TRBJ1-2; D unclear. This CDR3 has 13 amino acids. Germline V CDR1 and CDR2: SNHLY, FYNNEI. Trimming left V 7 bases short and J 5 bases short, with 14 bases between. The CDR3 DNA sequence: TGTGCCAGCATCGTCAGGACCACTTATGGCTACACCTTC. This translates into CASIVRTTYGYTF.

This sequence joins TRBV6-2 or TRBV6-3 and TRBJ1-2; 11 bases match TRBD1. The CDR3 has 13 residues. Germline CDR1 and CDR2: MNHEY and SVGEGT. Trimming took 8 bases from V and 3 from J; bases not matched to a gene: 2. The CDR3 DNA reads as TGTGCCAGCCGGACAGGGGGCGACTATGGCTACACCTTC. Protein: CASRTGGDYGYTF.

The gene calls are TRBV6-5 and TRBJ1-2; TRBD1 might be the D (5 bases). With 4 bases removed from V and 10 bases from J, the gap between germline ends came to 19 bases. Germline CDR1 reads MNHEY; CDR2 reads SVGAGI. The CDR3 extends over 14 amino acids. CDR3 region: CASSSLGAPPDYTF. Written as DNA, the CDR3 is TGTGCCAGCAGTTCGTTAGGGGCACCTCCGGACTACACCTTC.